The clone carrying this TCR beta chain ranks as large (0.1 to 1%). This CDR3 has 13 residues. V lost 6 bases and J lost 5; bases outside the gene matches: 6. This sample is part of a study of Japanese encephalitis immunity and Zika vaccine responses. Study at large: Some participants got two JEV vaccine doses, 28 days apart, before ZPIV. Some participants got one YFV vaccine dose before ZPIV; others were flavivirus-naive. The study, taken as a whole, reports: After ZPIV, CD4 T cells responding to conserved ZIKV epitopes lost repertoire richness in JEV-pre-vaccinated donors. Donors pre-vaccinated with JEV, versus YFV, showed higher repertoire similarity across samples.

Peptide pools at about 0.9 ug/mL each stimulated CFSE-labeled PBMCs over a roughly 6-day culture. Proliferating CD4 T cells were sorted unfixed as live CD56-CD19-CD16-CD3+CD4+ CFSE-low cells. Each CDR3 protein gets one entry after TCRdb re-called the 5' RACE reads with MiXCR. The table includes about 410 distinct CDR3 sequences, roughly 7% detected once. This TCR derives from an adult woman who received an inactivated Zika virus vaccine. The chain combines TRBV12-3 or TRBV12-4 with TRBJ2-5; TRBD1 aligns across 7 bases. Material: antigen-activated CD4+ T cells from blood, cultured, obtained during a Zika inactivated vaccine study. The CDR3 here is CASSPTGVETQYF. The CDR3 nucleotides are TGTGCCAGCAGCCCCACAGGGGTTGAGACCCAGTACTTC.